This TCR beta chain was documented in a study of cytomegalovirus exposure and HLA in healthy donors. This CDR3 is built from 14 residues. After removal of 4 bases from V and 5 bases from J, the junction contained 7 bases not matched to a gene. CDR1 is SGHRS and CDR2 is YFSETQ in the germline V gene. The PCR employed 60 Vbeta primers together with 13 Jbeta primers. Profiled with immunoSEQ multiplex PCR; TCRdb holds only in-frame clones, not every one. Among some 190,000 clones listed, roughly three quarters were seen once. Material for sequencing was PBMCs. This TCR was recovered from a woman in her forties or fifties in good health and CMV-seronegative. The V and J genes are TRBV5-1 and TRBJ2-7, with 9 bases fitting TRBD1. The CDR3 coding sequence is TGCGCCAGCAGCATACCGGGACAGGGAAACGAGCAGTACTTC. As protein: CASSIPGQGNEQYF.